Here is one T cell receptor (beta chain) with its context. The sample originates from a study of shared clonotypes between healthy human individuals. Measured with immunoSEQ multiplex PCR; TCRdb has only the in-frame clones, and not every one. The profile shows about 2.4 million clones, around 90% of them singletons. Germline assignment: CDR1 ENHRY and CDR2 SYGVKD. This CDR3 has 14 residues. Trimming took off 4 bases at V and 4 bases at J, with 11 bases between the two ends. The rearrangement links TRBV10-3 to TRBJ1-5; D perhaps matches TRBD1 (5 bases). Sequencing used naive CD4+ T cells sorted from blood. The subset was: CD45RA+ positively selected. The sequence came from a young man in good health. This CDR3 is CAISAGAPNQPQHF. For the CDR3, the DNA is TGTGCCATCAGTGCTGGGGCCCCGAATCAGCCCCAGCATTTT.